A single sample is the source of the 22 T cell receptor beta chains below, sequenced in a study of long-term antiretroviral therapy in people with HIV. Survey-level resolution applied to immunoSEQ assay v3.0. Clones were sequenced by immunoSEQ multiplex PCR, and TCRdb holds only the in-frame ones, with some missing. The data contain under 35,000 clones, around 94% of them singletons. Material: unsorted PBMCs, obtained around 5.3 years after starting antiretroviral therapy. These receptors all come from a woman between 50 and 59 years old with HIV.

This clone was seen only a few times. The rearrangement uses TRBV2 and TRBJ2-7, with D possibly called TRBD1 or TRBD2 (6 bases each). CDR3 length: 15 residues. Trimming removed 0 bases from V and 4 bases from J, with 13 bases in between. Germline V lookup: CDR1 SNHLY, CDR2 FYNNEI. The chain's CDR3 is CASSEARQAGYEQYF. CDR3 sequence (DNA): TGTGCCAGCAGTGAAGCCCGACAGGCGGGATACGAGCAGTACTTC.

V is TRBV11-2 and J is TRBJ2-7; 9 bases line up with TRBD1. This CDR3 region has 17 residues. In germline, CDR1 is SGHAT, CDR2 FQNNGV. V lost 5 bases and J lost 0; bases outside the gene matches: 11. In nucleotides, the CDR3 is TGTGCCAGCAGCCATTACTTCCTGACAGGGGGCTCCTACGAGCAGTACTTC. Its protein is CASSHYFLTGGSYEQYF.

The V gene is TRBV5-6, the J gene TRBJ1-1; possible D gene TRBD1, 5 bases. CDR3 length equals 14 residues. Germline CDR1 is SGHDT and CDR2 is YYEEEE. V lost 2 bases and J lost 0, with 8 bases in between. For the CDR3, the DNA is TGTGCCAGCAGCTTAGGGGTTGTGAACACTGAAGCTTTCTTT. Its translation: CASSLGVVNTEAFF.

This CDR3 reads CASSYNRGDYGYTF. Here the CDR3 DNA reads TGTGCCAGCAGTTACAACAGGGGGGACTATGGCTACACCTTC. This chain connects TRBV6-6 to TRBJ1-2, with TRBD1 matching over 8 bases. The CDR3 covers 14 residues. Losses at the gene ends were 2 bases for V and 3 bases for J; bases not matched to a gene: 2. In germline, CDR1 is MNHNY, CDR2 SVGAGI (reference sequence).

This CDR3 reads CASSPLGTGGRDGYTF. The CDR3 nucleotides read TGTGCCAGTAGTCCCCTTGGGACAGGGGGTAGGGATGGCTACACCTTC. The rearrangement joins TRBV19 to TRBJ1-2; 11 bases align to TRBD1. The CDR3 length is 16 residues. J lost 6 bases, V lost 5 bases, and 11 bases had no gene match. The V gene's germline CDR1 is LNHDA and CDR2 SQIVND (reference sequence).

In DNA, the CDR3 is TGTGCCAGCAGTTTATCCGGCGGCTATGGCTACACCTTC. It encodes CASSLSGGYGYTF. This chain links TRBV27 with TRBJ1-2; the D is unclear. Germline CDR1 reads MNHEY; CDR2 reads SMNVEV (reference sequence). The CDR3 has 13 amino acids. Trimming stripped 0 bases from V and 4 bases from J, with 6 bases between.

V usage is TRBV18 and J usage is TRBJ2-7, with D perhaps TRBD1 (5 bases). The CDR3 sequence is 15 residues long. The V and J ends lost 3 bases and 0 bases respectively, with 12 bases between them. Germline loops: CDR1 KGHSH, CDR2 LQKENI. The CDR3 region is CASSPTVADSYEQYF. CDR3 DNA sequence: TGTGCCAGCTCACCGACAGTCGCCGACTCCTACGAGCAGTACTTC.

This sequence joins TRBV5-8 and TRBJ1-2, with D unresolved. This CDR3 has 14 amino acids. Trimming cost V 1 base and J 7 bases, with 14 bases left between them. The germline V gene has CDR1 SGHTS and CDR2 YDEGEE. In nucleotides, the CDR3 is TGTGCCAGCAGCTTGTACCAGGTTACTAGTGGCTACACCTTC. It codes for CASSLYQVTSGYTF.

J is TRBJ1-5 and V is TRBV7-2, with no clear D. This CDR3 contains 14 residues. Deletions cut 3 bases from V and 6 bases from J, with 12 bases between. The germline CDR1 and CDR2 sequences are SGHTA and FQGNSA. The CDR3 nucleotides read TGTGCCAGCAGCTTCAACAGTGGGCCTCAGCCCCAGCATTTT. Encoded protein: CASSFNSGPQPQHF.

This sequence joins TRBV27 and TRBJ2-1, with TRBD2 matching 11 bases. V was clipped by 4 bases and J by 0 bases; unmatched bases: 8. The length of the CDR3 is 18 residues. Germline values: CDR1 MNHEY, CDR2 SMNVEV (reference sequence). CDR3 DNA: TGTGCCAGCAGTTCCTACAGACTAGCGGGGTCCTCCTACAATGAGCAGTTCTTC. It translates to CASSSYRLAGSSYNEQFF.

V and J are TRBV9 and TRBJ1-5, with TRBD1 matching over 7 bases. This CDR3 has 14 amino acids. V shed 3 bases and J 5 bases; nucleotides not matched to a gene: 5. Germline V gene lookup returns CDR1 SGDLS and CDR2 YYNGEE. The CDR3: CASSARQGDQPQHF. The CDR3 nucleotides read TGTGCCAGCAGCGCGAGACAGGGAGATCAGCCCCAGCATTTT.

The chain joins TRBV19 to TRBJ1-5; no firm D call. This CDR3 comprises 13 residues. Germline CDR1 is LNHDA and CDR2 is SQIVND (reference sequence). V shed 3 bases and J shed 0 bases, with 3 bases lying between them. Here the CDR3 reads CASSMNSNQPQHF. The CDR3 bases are TGTGCCAGTAGTATGAATAGCAATCAGCCCCAGCATTTT.

The CDR3 region is CASSLLAGGFNEQFF. For the CDR3, the DNA is TGTGCCAGCAGCCTACTAGCGGGGGGGTTCAATGAGCAGTTCTTC. This chain connects TRBV7-3 to TRBJ2-1; 13 positions agree with TRBD2. The CDR3 consists of 15 residues. Unmatched junction bases numbered 4, after V lost 5 bases and J lost 6 bases. CDR1 and CDR2 from the germline V gene are SGHTA and FQGTGA.

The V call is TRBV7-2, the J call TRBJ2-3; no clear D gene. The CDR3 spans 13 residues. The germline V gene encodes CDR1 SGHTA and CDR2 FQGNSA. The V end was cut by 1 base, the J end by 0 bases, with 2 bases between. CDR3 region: CASSLESTDTQYF. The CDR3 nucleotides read TGTGCCAGCAGCTTAGAGAGCACAGATACGCAGTATTTT. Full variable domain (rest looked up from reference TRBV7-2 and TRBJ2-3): GAGVSQSPSNKVTEKGKDVELRCDPISGHTALYWYRQSLGQGLEFLIYFQGNSAPDKSGLPSDRFSAERTGGSVSTLTIQRTQQEDSAVYLCASSLESTDTQYFGPGTRLTVL.

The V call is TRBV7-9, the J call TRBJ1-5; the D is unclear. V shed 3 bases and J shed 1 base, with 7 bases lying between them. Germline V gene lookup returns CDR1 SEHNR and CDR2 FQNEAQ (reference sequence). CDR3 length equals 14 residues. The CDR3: CASSLPGSNQPQHF. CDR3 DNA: TGTGCCAGCAGCTTGCCCGGGAGCAATCAGCCCCAGCATTTT.

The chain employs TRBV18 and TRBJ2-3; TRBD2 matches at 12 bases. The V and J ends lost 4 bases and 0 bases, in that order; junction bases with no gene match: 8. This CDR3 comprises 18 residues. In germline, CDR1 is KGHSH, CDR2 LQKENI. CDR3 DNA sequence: TGTGCCAGCTCACGAACTAGCGGGGGGCCGACTAGCACAGATACGCAGTATTTT. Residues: CASSRTSGGPTSTDTQYF. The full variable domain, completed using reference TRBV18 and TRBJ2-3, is NAGVMQNPRHLVRRRGQEARLRCSPMKGHSHVYWYRQLPEEGLKFMVYLQKENIIDESGMPKERFSAEFPKEGPSILRIQQVVRGDSAAYFCASSRTSGGPTSTDTQYFGPGTRLTVL.

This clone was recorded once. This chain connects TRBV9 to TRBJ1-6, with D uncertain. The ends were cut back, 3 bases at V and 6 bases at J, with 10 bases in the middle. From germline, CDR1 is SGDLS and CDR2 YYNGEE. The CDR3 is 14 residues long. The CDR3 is CASSGRTVNSPLHF. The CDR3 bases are TGTGCCAGCAGCGGGAGGACGGTTAATTCACCCCTCCACTTT.

As DNA, the CDR3 is TGTGCCAGCAGCGTGGACAGCTTTAATGAAAAACTGTTTTTT. It codes for CASSVDSFNEKLFF. This chain links TRBV5-4 with TRBJ1-4; D possibly corresponds to TRBD1 (6 bases). The CDR3 runs to 14 residues. Germline values: CDR1 SGHNT, CDR2 YYREEE (reference sequence). Trimming left V 4 bases short and J 4 bases short, with 11 bases between.

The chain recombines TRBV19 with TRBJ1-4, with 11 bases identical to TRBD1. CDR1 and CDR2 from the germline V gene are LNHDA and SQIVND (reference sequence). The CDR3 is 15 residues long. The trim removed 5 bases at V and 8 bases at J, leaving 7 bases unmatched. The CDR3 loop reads CASSPWDRGEEKLFF. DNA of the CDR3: TGTGCCAGTAGTCCCTGGGACAGGGGGGAAGAAAAACTGTTTTTT.

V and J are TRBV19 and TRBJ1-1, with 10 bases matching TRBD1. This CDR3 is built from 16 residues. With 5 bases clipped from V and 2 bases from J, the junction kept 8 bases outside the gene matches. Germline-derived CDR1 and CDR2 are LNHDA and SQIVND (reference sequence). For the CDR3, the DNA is TGTGCCAGTAGTCTTAGACAGGGGGCGGGCAACACTGAAGCTTTCTTT. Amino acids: CASSLRQGAGNTEAFF.

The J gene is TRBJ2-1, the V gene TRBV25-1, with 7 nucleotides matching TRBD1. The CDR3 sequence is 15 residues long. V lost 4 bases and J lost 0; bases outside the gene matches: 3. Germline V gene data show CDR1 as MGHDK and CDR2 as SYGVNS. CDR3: CASSGGQSSYNEQFF. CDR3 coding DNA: TGTGCCAGCAGTGGGGGACAGAGCTCCTACAATGAGCAGTTCTTC.

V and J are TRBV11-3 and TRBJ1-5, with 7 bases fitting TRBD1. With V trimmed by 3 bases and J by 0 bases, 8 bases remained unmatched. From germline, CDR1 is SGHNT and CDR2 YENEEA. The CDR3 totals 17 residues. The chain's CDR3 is CASSFTGAVNSNQPQHF. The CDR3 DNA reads TGTGCCAGCAGCTTTACAGGGGCGGTTAATAGCAATCAGCCCCAGCATTTT.